These T cell receptor beta chains were read from a single sample in a study of identical twins. Via MiXCR, TCRdb re-called the 5' RACE reads, giving one row per CDR3 protein. The sample records 500,000 or so distinct CDR3 sequences, 13% to 15% being singletons. These same data were also listed under a study on yellow fever vaccine responses in identical twins.

Source material: CD4+ T cells sorted from blood. Receptors were obtained from a woman aged 18-29 years in good health. Each CDR3 is given with its conserved first and last residue. Fields, in order: V gene, D gene, clone size, J gene, CDR3 DNA, CDR3 protein. The D gene is left open where the match is weak. Size is omitted from some rows. Given values are once, few, many or a class for expanded clones.

>TRBV5-1|NA|many|TRBJ1-5
TGCGCCAGCAGCTTAGACTCCGGAGATCAGCCCCAGCATTTT
CASSLDSGDQPQHF
>TRBV7-8|TRBD1|NA|TRBJ2-5
TGTGCCAGCAGCTCCCAAAGGAGAGCAGGGGGCGTAGAGACCCAGTACTTC
CASSSQRRAGGVETQYF
>TRBV20-1|NA|NA|TRBJ1-5
TGCAGTGCTAACCGGGTTGAGGGCATTCAGCCCCAGCATTTT
CSANRVEGIQPQHF
>TRBV7-2|TRBD1|few|TRBJ2-6
TGTGCCAGCAGCCCGGACAGGGCCTGGGCCAACGTCCTGACTTTC
CASSPDRAWANVLTF
>TRBV20-1|NA|NA|TRBJ2-3
TGCAGTGCAACAGGGACCCCACTGTATGATACGCAGTATTTT
CSATGTPLYDTQYF
>TRBV20-1|TRBD1|NA|TRBJ2-3
TGCAGTGCTAGAATCGGGGACAGGGGGCGCAGGGATTTT
CSARIGDRGRRDF
>TRBV6-5|NA|few|TRBJ2-5
TGTGCCAGCAGTTACTCGAATCCGGAAGAGACCCAGTACTTC
CASSYSNPEETQYF
>TRBV4-1|TRBD2|NA|TRBJ2-5
TGCGCCAGCAGCGTAGCGGGGGGGCGGCCCGAGACCCAGTACTTC
CASSVAGGRPETQYF
>TRBV3-1|TRBD1|NA|TRBJ2-7
TGTGCCAGCAGCCAAGGGACAGGGAACCACGAGCAGTACTTC
CASSQGTGNHEQYF
>TRBV10-1|TRBD2|few|TRBJ2-7
TGCGCCAGCAGTGAAGTAGCGGGGTCATACGAGCAGTACTTC
CASSEVAGSYEQYF
>TRBV25-1|NA|few|TRBJ2-7
TGTGCCAGCAGTGAAAAGGGGGGAGGGGGGCACTTC
CASSEKGGGGHF
>TRBV24-1|TRBD2|NA|TRBJ2-3
TGTGCCACCAGTGACCCGGGACTAGCGGGGGGTTCCGGCACAGATACGCAGTATTTT
CATSDPGLAGGSGTDTQYF
>TRBV2|NA|NA|TRBJ2-5
TGTGCCAGCAGTGATGCAGGGGTCTTCTCCCAAGAGACCCAGTACTTC
CASSDAGVFSQETQYF
>TRBV30|TRBD1|NA|TRBJ1-2
TGTGCCTGCCCGACAGGGGGCAACTATGGCTACACCTTC
CACPTGGNYGYTF
>TRBV20-1|NA|many|TRBJ2-3
TGCAGTGCGCCTAAAGGGGGGAGCACAGATACGCAGTATTTT
CSAPKGGSTDTQYF
>TRBV14|NA|NA|TRBJ2-1
TGTGTCAGCAGCCAAGACACGACTATTAATTTCAATGAGCAGTTCTTC
CVSSQDTTINFNEQFF
>TRBV7-2|NA|few|TRBJ1-5
TGTGCCAGCAGCTTAGCCAGGGACCAGCCCCAGCATTTT
CASSLARDQPQHF
>TRBV2|NA|NA|TRBJ2-6
TGTGCCAGCGAACCTTCAAGCTCTGGGGCCAACGTCCTGACTTTC
CASEPSSSGANVLTF
>TRBV5-1|NA|many|TRBJ1-6
TGCGCCAGCAGCTTCCACGGGGTGGATTCACCCCTCCACTTT
CASSFHGVDSPLHF
>TRBV20-1|TRBD1|NA|TRBJ1-4
TGCAGTGCTCACAGGGGAGGGGATGAAAAACTGTTTTTT
CSAHRGGDEKLFF
>TRBV6-1|TRBD1|few|TRBJ2-5
TGTGCCAGCAGCCAACGGGACAGGGGTTCAGAGACCCAGTACTTC
CASSQRDRGSETQYF
>TRBV10-3|TRBD1|few|TRBJ2-1
TGTGCCATCAGACAGGGGGCCCGGAATGAGCAGTTCTTC
CAIRQGARNEQFF
>TRBV7-2|TRBD1|NA|TRBJ2-1
TGTGCCAGCAGCTTAGGACAGGGGTGGGATGAGCAGTTCTTC
CASSLGQGWDEQFF
>TRBV29-1|TRBD2|NA|TRBJ2-1
TGCAGTACTAGCGGGGGGACCTACAATGAGCAGTTCTTC
CSTSGGTYNEQFF
>TRBV20-1|TRBD2|NA|TRBJ2-7
TGCAGTGCTAGAGATCTCGGGGGGGGCTTCATCTACGAGCAGTACTTC
CSARDLGGGFIYEQYF
>TRBV4-3|NA|NA|TRBJ2-1
TGCGCCAGCAGCCAAGATCTCGGCCTAGCGCAGTTCTTC
CASSQDLGLAQFF
>TRBV7-9|NA|NA|TRBJ1-5
TGTGCCAGCAGCTTATTGGTCAGCAACCTGGCGGATCAGCCCCAGCATTTT
CASSLLVSNLADQPQHF
>TRBV5-1|TRBD2|few|TRBJ2-7
TGCGCCAGCAGCCGGACTAGCGGGAGCCTCGAGCAGTACTTC
CASSRTSGSLEQYF
>TRBV3-1|TRBD2|NA|TRBJ2-4
TGTGCCAGCAGCCAAGGGACTAGCGGGAGGGGGGACATTCAGTACTTC
CASSQGTSGRGDIQYF